A selection of T cell receptor beta chains follows, all from one sample in a study of blood T cell repertoires in COVID-19. Profiled with immunoSEQ multiplex PCR; TCRdb holds only in-frame clones, not every one. The sample contains about 170,000 clones, approximately 86% of which appear only once. Sequences were obtained from peripheral blood. The receptors were gathered from a woman aged 40-49 years with COVID-19, enrolled during active disease. The CDR3 runs from the conserved cysteine through the conserved F or W. Each record gives: clone size, D gene, J gene, V gene, CDR3 DNA, CDR3 protein. The D gene is left open where the match is weak. Size values are once, few and many counts, or a class for expanded clones, and some rows have none.

clone_size: NA
d_call: NA
j_call: TRBJ1-6
v_call: TRBV21-1
cdr3_nt: NA
cdr3_aa: CASSKVGVGTHSYNSPLHF

clone_size: NA
d_call: NA
j_call: TRBJ2-7
v_call: TRBV5-1
cdr3_nt: TGCGCCAGCAGCTTGACTAGTAACGAGCAGTACTTC
cdr3_aa: CASSLTSNEQYF

clone_size: few
d_call: NA
j_call: TRBJ2-2
v_call: TRBV19
cdr3_nt: TGTGCCAGTAGTTCCGGGTGGTCCGGGGAGCTGTTTTTT
cdr3_aa: CASSSGWSGELFF

clone_size: NA
d_call: TRBD2
j_call: TRBJ2-3
v_call: TRBV7-9
cdr3_nt: TGTGCCAGCCAGACTAGCGGGGGGGATACGCAGTATTTT
cdr3_aa: CASQTSGGDTQYF

clone_size: NA
d_call: TRBD2
j_call: TRBJ2-7
v_call: TRBV3-1/TRBV3-2
cdr3_nt: TGTGCCAGCAGCCAAGGATACGCGGGAGGGGTCGAGCAGTACTTC
cdr3_aa: CASSQGYAGGVEQYF

clone_size: NA
d_call: NA
j_call: TRBJ1-4
v_call: TRBV5-1
cdr3_nt: TGCGCCAGCAGCTTCACTGCAACTAATGAAAAACTGTTTTTT
cdr3_aa: CASSFTATNEKLFF

clone_size: few
d_call: NA
j_call: TRBJ2-3
v_call: TRBV10-1
cdr3_nt: TGCGCCAGCGGGCAGGCTGGCACAGATACGCAGTATTTT
cdr3_aa: CASGQAGTDTQYF

clone_size: NA
d_call: TRBD2
j_call: TRBJ2-7
v_call: TRBV18
cdr3_nt: TGTGCCAGCTCACCAGGGACTAGCGGATACGAGCAGTACTTC
cdr3_aa: CASSPGTSGYEQYF

clone_size: NA
d_call: TRBD1
j_call: TRBJ2-7
v_call: TRBV28
cdr3_nt: TGTGCCAGCAGTTCTCCGGGACAGGGAGACTACGAGCAGTACTTC
cdr3_aa: CASSSPGQGDYEQYF

clone_size: NA
d_call: NA
j_call: TRBJ1-2
v_call: TRBV12-3/TRBV12-4
cdr3_nt: TGTGCCAGCAGTTTTTTCGTAGGGGATGGCTACACCTTC
cdr3_aa: CASSFFVGDGYTF

clone_size: NA
d_call: TRBD1
j_call: TRBJ1-2
v_call: TRBV27
cdr3_nt: TGTGCCAGCAGTCCTGACAGGGCGAAAAACTATGGCTACACCTTC
cdr3_aa: CASSPDRAKNYGYTF

clone_size: few
d_call: TRBD1
j_call: TRBJ1-3
v_call: TRBV11-3
cdr3_nt: TGTGCCAGCAGCTCCGGGACAGGGGATGCTGGAAACACCATATATTTT
cdr3_aa: CASSSGTGDAGNTIYF

clone_size: NA
d_call: TRBD1
j_call: TRBJ2-1
v_call: TRBV18
cdr3_nt: TGTGCCAGCTCACAAGACAGGGGGCGAGCTGACAATGAGCAGTTCTTC
cdr3_aa: CASSQDRGRADNEQFF

clone_size: NA
d_call: TRBD1
j_call: TRBJ2-5
v_call: TRBV30
cdr3_nt: TGTGCCTGGGGACAGGGGGCGAAGACCCAGTACTTC
cdr3_aa: CAWGQGAKTQYF

clone_size: NA
d_call: NA
j_call: TRBJ1-1
v_call: TRBV11-2
cdr3_nt: TGTGCCAGCAGCTTAGGAGGAGAGAACACTGAAGCTTTCTTT
cdr3_aa: CASSLGGENTEAFF

clone_size: NA
d_call: NA
j_call: TRBJ1-1
v_call: TRBV11-1
cdr3_nt: TGTGCCAGCAGCTTAAACTTCCCGAACACTGAAGCTTTCTTT
cdr3_aa: CASSLNFPNTEAFF

clone_size: NA
d_call: TRBD1
j_call: TRBJ2-1
v_call: TRBV5-4
cdr3_nt: TGTGCCAGCAGTCCCGTACAGGGGTTAGGGGGTGAGCAGTTCTTC
cdr3_aa: CASSPVQGLGGEQFF

clone_size: NA
d_call: TRBD2
j_call: TRBJ2-2
v_call: TRBV30
cdr3_nt: TGTGCCTGGAGTACTAGCGGGAACACCGGGGAGCTGTTTTTT
cdr3_aa: CAWSTSGNTGELFF

clone_size: NA
d_call: NA
j_call: TRBJ2-7
v_call: TRBV7-8
cdr3_nt: TGTGCCAGCAGCTTAGCTAATTTCGGGCGAGCGACTGAGGGGCAGTACTTC
cdr3_aa: CASSLANFGRATEGQYF

clone_size: NA
d_call: TRBD2
j_call: TRBJ2-5
v_call: TRBV28
cdr3_nt: TGTGCCAGCAGTACGGGGGGGGATCAAGAGACCCAGTACTTC
cdr3_aa: CASSTGGDQETQYF

clone_size: NA
d_call: TRBD2
j_call: TRBJ2-3
v_call: TRBV30
cdr3_nt: TGTGCCTGGAGTGTTAGCGGGATACGAGCAGATACGCAGTATTTT
cdr3_aa: CAWSVSGIRADTQYF

clone_size: NA
d_call: NA
j_call: TRBJ1-5
v_call: TRBV2
cdr3_nt: TGTGCCAGCAGAGCCGGACAGACTTCCAATCAGCCCCAGCATTTT
cdr3_aa: CASRAGQTSNQPQHF